Each of the 21 T cell receptor beta chains below was sequenced from the same sample in a study of breast tumors, draining lymph nodes, adjacent tissues. MiXCR, run by TCRdb on the multiplex PCR reads, gives a single entry per CDR3 protein. The sample shows roughly 80,000 distinct CDR3 sequences, approximately 20% of them seen only once. Axillary draining lymph nodes of breast cancer patients supplied the node samples. Sequenced material: axillary lymph node tissue. The receptors shown here come from a female donor with breast cancer. Some clones in this sample may be carry-over from other donors' samples.

The chain carries TRBV18 and TRBJ2-1; D remains ambiguous. Germline lookup yields CDR1 KGHSH and CDR2 LQKENI. Trimming stripped 4 bases from V and 6 bases from J, with 19 bases between. This CDR3 has 16 residues. The CDR3 loop is CASSLDKEPFFNEQFF. The CDR3 nucleotides are TGTGCCAGCTCACTCGACAAGGAGCCGTTTTTCAATGAGCAGTTCTTC.

This clonotype was observed many times. V gene TRBV20-1 combines with J gene TRBJ2-1, with D possibly matching TRBD1 (6 bases). With 4 bases removed from V and 9 bases from J, the gap between germline ends came to 16 bases. The CDR3 is 13 residues long. CDR1 and CDR2 (germline): DFQATT, SNEGSKA (reference sequence). CDR3 region: CSAIRPQGTEQFF. In DNA form, the CDR3 reads TGCAGTGCTATACGCCCACAGGGAACTGAGCAGTTCTTC.

This clonotype was recorded many times. V and J are TRBV5-8 and TRBJ1-3; D ambiguous. Per germline, CDR1 SGHTS and CDR2 YDEGEE. The CDR3 length is 16 residues. V was shortened by 0 bases and J by 3 bases, with 13 bases between the two germline ends. As DNA, the CDR3 is TGTGCCAGCAGCTTGGGGGTCTTGGGATTTGGAAACACCATATATTTT. It yields the protein CASSLGVLGFGNTIYF.

This clonotype was observed a handful of times. This rearrangement joins TRBV28 to TRBJ2-2; 9 bases align to TRBD1. V shed 3 bases and J 1 base; nucleotides not matched to a gene: 3. CDR1 and CDR2 (germline): MDHEN, SYDVKM. This CDR3 contains 16 residues. In DNA, the CDR3 is TGTGCCAGCAGTTTCCGGGACAGGGAGAACACCGGGGAGCTGTTTTTT. This codes for CASSFRDRENTGELFF.

The V gene is TRBV27, the J gene TRBJ2-7; D tentatively reads TRBD1 or TRBD2 (5 bases each). V was cut by 3 bases and J by 5 bases, with 14 bases left in between. Germline V CDR1 and CDR2: MNHEY, SMNVEV (reference sequence). CDR3 length: 14 residues. In DNA, the CDR3 is TGTGCCAGCAGTTTCACCGGGACCTCAGACGAGCAGTACTTC. Its protein product is CASSFTGTSDEQYF.

CDR3 DNA: TGTGCCAGCTCACCGACAGTGAACCAAGAGACCCAGTACTTC. This codes for CASSPTVNQETQYF. The chain links TRBV18 to TRBJ2-5; a weak D match, TRBD1 (5 bases). The CDR3 has 14 residues. V lost 3 bases and J lost 0, with 8 bases in between. The germline V gene encodes CDR1 KGHSH and CDR2 LQKENI. The whole variable domain, remainder taken from reference TRBV18 and TRBJ2-5, is NAGVMQNPRHLVRRRGQEARLRCSPMKGHSHVYWYRQLPEEGLKFMVYLQKENIIDESGMPKERFSAEFPKEGPSILRIQQVVRGDSAAYFCASSPTVNQETQYFGPGTRLLVL.

Many counts were recorded for this clonotype. The genes are TRBV15 and TRBJ2-2, with 9 nucleotides matching TRBD2. V lost 5 bases and J lost 1; bases outside the gene matches: 5. The CDR3 loop spans 16 amino acids. Germline CDR1 LNHNV, CDR2 YYDKDF (reference sequence). CDR3 region: CATSGELAGNTGELFF. The DNA of the CDR3 is TGTGCCACCAGCGGTGAACTAGCGGGGAACACCGGGGAGCTGTTTTTT.

In its sample, this clonotype was seen many times. The rearrangement links TRBV5-5 to TRBJ1-2; D gene ambiguous. The CDR3 is made up of 13 amino acids. Germline V gene data show CDR1 as SGHKS and CDR2 as YYEKEE (reference sequence). The V and J ends lost 6 bases and 4 bases respectively, with 13 bases between them. This CDR3 reads CASKVPGTYGYTF. CDR3 nucleotide sequence: TGTGCCAGCAAGGTCCCGGGTACCTATGGCTACACCTTC.

The V gene is TRBV3-1, the J gene TRBJ1-2; D is unclear. V was cut by 3 bases and J by 4 bases, with 3 bases left in between. Germline CDR1 LGHDT, CDR2 YNNKEL (reference sequence). The CDR3 is 11 amino acids. CDR3 region: CASSQAYGYTF. The CDR3 nucleotides read TGTGCCAGCAGCCAGGCCTATGGCTACACCTTC.

This clonotype was observed a handful of times. Given a much more abundant clone one base away, this may be a read error. The V and J genes are TRBV11-3 and TRBJ2-7, with a weak D call TRBD2 (6 bases). The germline V and J ends were trimmed by 1 base and 1 base, with 14 bases remaining between them. The CDR3 sequence is 16 residues long. CDR1 and CDR2 from the germline V gene are SGHNT and YENEEA. CDR3 residues: CASSLALSGPSYEQYF. CDR3 nucleotide sequence: TGTGCCAGCAGCTTAGCTCTAAGCGGGCCATCCTACGAGCAGTACTTC.

This clonotype was recorded at least ten times. This chain connects TRBV14 to TRBJ2-3; D ambiguous. The CDR3 loop spans 14 amino acids. Germline V gene data show CDR1 as SGHDN and CDR2 as FVKESK. The germline V and J ends were trimmed by 5 bases and 2 bases, with 11 bases remaining between them. The CDR3 loop reads CASSSLGHTDTQYF. CDR3 nucleotides: TGTGCCAGCAGCTCCCTCGGCCACACAGATACGCAGTATTTT.

This clonotype has ten or more counts. The chain joins TRBV7-3 to TRBJ2-2, with 10 bases identical to TRBD2. Trimming at V came to 3 bases and at J to 7 bases, leaving 8 bases not matched to a gene. Germline lookup yields CDR1 SGHTA and CDR2 FQGTGA. This CDR3 contains 16 residues. The CDR3 DNA is TGTGCCAGCAGCTTGGGGGCTAGCGGGAGTATCGGGGAGCTGTTTTTT. This translates into CASSLGASGSIGELFF.

This clonotype was picked up many times. V and J are TRBV4-1 and TRBJ2-7; a possible D gene is TRBD2 (6 bases). The germline CDR1 and CDR2 sequences are MGHRA and YSYEKL. This CDR3 is 17 amino acids long. Trimming shortened V by 0 bases and J by 3 bases, and 18 bases separated the two germline ends. For the CDR3, the DNA is TGCGCCAGCAGCCAAGATCCCCGGGAGACCTCCCACTACGAGCAGTACTTC. The encoded protein is CASSQDPRETSHYEQYF.

There are many counts of this clonotype. CDR3 bases: TGTGCCAGCAGCGAGCGGGAGAGAGGTTACAATGAGCAGTTCTTC. This sequence encodes CASSERERGYNEQFF. The V gene is TRBV4-2, the J gene TRBJ2-1; 8 bases align to TRBD2. The CDR3 consists of 15 residues. Germline V CDR1 and CDR2: LGHNA, YNFKEQ. V shed 5 bases and J 4 bases; nucleotides not matched to a gene: 7.

This clonotype was observed many times. This chain uses TRBV7-2 with TRBJ2-1; D gene uncertain. Germline V gene lookup returns CDR1 SGHTA and CDR2 FQGNSA. V lost 5 bases and J lost 0, with 11 bases in between. The CDR3 is 15 amino acids. The CDR3 spells CASSPLGASYNEQFF. The DNA for the CDR3 is TGTGCCAGCAGCCCGCTCGGCGCCTCCTACAATGAGCAGTTCTTC.

This clonotype was seen a single time. The chain is built from TRBV4-2 and TRBJ2-1; the match to TRBD2 covers 7 bases. The CDR3 length is 14 residues. V trimming: 1 base; J trimming: 9 bases; junction bases outside the gene matches: 6. Per germline, CDR1 LGHNA and CDR2 YNFKEQ. The CDR3, as DNA: TGTGCCAGCAGCCAAGGGGGGGGGGGAAGTGAGCAGTTCTTC. Residues: CASSQGGGGSEQFF.

This clonotype has ten or more counts. This chain uses TRBV7-2 with TRBJ2-7; 11 nucleotides match TRBD2. The CDR3 totals 16 residues. Germline CDR1 reads SGHTA; CDR2 reads FQGNSA. V lost 0 bases and J lost 3; bases outside the gene matches: 4. The CDR3 bases are TGTGCCAGCAGCTTAGCGGCTAGCGGGAGGATCTACGAGCAGTACTTC. It codes for CASSLAASGRIYEQYF.

The J gene is TRBJ2-1, the V gene TRBV27, with D unresolved. The CDR3 has 16 amino acids. Trimming cost V 6 bases and J 0 bases, with 15 bases left between them. The germline CDR1 and CDR2 sequences are MNHEY and SMNVEV (reference sequence). CDR3 amino acids: CASRPKGRLSYNEQFF. The CDR3, as DNA: TGTGCCAGCAGGCCCAAAGGGCGCCTCTCCTACAATGAGCAGTTCTTC.

This clonotype was detected ten times or more. The chain employs TRBV29-1 and TRBJ1-3; D is possibly TRBD1 (5 bases). CDR1 and CDR2 from the germline V gene are SQVTM and ANQGSEA. CDR3 length: 14 amino acids. Trimming removed 0 bases at V and 5 bases at J, with 11 bases between. The CDR3 nucleotides are TGCAGCGTTGAAGAAGGGGCAGGGAGAAACACCATATATTTT. This codes for CSVEEGAGRNTIYF.

The chain links TRBV2 to TRBJ1-4, with D perhaps TRBD1 (6 bases). The V end lost 3 bases, the J end lost 8 bases, and 19 bases lay between the germline ends. This CDR3 has 16 residues. Germline V CDR1 and CDR2: SNHLY, FYNNEI. DNA of the CDR3: TGTGCCAGCAGTGACGTCCAGGGGAGGGTGAGCGAAAAACTGTTTTTT. Amino acids: CASSDVQGRVSEKLFF. The complete variable domain, with remaining parts taken from reference TRBV2 and TRBJ1-4, reads EPEVTQTPSHQVTQMGQEVILRCVPISNHLYFYWYRQILGQKVEFLVSFYNNEISEKSEIFDDQFSVERPDGSNFTLKIRSTKLEDSAMYFCASSDVQGRVSEKLFFGSGTQLSVL.

This clonotype was seen ten or more times. The chain carries TRBV6-1 and TRBJ1-2, with 8 bases fitting TRBD1. J gave up 6 bases and V 8 bases, and 11 bases lay outside the gene matches. The CDR3 is made up of 14 amino acids. The germline V gene encodes CDR1 MNHNS and CDR2 SASEGT. The CDR3 DNA is TGTGCCAGCTCTCCCAGGGGGCGCGGAGATGGCTACACCTTC. Translation gives CASSPRGRGDGYTF.